The source of this TCR beta chain is a study of CD8+CD57+ T cells in acquired aplastic anemia. Study context: When averaged, DNA from sorted CD4+ and CD8+ cells came to 3.2 ug.

This clonotype was observed at least ten times. Antigen specificity is unknown. A read error may account for a junction end that differs from germline. Per germline, CDR1 SGHRS and CDR2 YFSETQ. This CDR3 contains 15 residues. The study, taken as a whole, reports: Controls and patients did not differ significantly in CD8+ Simpson's diversity. Shared by patients and controls, 25 to 30 CD8+ CDR3s were abundant in patients.

The template for TCR beta VDJ and CDR3 sequence profiling was genomic DNA. TCRdb passed the reads through MiXCR, listing each CDR3 protein once. The sample has about 200,000 distinct CDR3 sequences; roughly 35% are singletons. The specimen sequenced was sorted CD4+, CD8+, or CD8+CD57+ T cells (not recorded which) from PBMCs. The chain is built from TRBV5-1 and TRBJ2-3; 10 bases are shared with TRBD2. The sequence was obtained from a human donor in good health, serving as a control. The CDR3 coding sequence is TGTGCCAGCAGCCCCGGGACTAGCGGCACAGATACGCAGTATTTT. Its translation is CASSPGTSGTDTQYF.